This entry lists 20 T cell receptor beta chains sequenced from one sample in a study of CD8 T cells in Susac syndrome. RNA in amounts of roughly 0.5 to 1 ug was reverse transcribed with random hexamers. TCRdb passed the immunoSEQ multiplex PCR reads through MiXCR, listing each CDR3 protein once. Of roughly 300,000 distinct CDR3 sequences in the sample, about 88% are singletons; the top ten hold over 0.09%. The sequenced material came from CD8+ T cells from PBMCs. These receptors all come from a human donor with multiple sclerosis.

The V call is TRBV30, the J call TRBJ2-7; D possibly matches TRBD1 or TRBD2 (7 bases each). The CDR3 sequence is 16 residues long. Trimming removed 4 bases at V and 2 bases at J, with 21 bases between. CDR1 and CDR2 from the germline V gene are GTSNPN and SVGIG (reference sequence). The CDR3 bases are TGTGCCTGGACAGGGACAGTCGGACTAGGGCCCTACGAGCAGTACTTC. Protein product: CAWTGTVGLGPYEQYF.

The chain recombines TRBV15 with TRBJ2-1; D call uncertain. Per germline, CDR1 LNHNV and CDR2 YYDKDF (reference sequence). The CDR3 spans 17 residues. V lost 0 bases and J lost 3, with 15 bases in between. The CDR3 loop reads CATSRDRRAGHYNEQFF. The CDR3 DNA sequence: TGTGCCACCAGCAGAGATCGAAGAGCAGGTCACTACAATGAGCAGTTCTTC.

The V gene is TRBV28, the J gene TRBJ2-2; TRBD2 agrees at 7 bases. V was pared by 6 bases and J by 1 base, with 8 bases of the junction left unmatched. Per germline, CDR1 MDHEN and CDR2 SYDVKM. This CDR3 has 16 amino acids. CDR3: CASRVYAGENTGELFF. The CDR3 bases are TGTGCCAGCAGAGTTTACGCGGGGGAGAACACCGGGGAGCTGTTTTTT.

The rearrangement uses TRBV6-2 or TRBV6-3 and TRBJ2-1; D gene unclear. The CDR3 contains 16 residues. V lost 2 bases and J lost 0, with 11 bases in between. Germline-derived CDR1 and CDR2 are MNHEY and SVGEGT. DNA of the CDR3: TGTGCCAGCAGTTACGCCCCGGGTAGCTCCTACAATGAGCAGTTCTTC. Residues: CASSYAPGSSYNEQFF.

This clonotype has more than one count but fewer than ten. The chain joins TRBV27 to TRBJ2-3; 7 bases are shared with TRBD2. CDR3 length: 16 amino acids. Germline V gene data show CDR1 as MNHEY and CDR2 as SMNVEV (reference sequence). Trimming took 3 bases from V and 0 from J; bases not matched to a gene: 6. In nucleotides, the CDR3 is TGTGCCAGCAGTTTGAGACCCGGGGGGAGCACAGATACGCAGTATTTT. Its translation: CASSLRPGGSTDTQYF.

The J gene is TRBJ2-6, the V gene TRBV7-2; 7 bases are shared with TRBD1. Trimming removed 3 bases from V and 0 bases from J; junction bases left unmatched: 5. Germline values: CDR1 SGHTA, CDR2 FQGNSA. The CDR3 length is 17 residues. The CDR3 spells CASSLDRSRSGANVLTF. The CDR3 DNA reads TGTGCCAGCAGCTTGGACAGGAGTCGCTCTGGGGCCAACGTCCTGACTTTC.

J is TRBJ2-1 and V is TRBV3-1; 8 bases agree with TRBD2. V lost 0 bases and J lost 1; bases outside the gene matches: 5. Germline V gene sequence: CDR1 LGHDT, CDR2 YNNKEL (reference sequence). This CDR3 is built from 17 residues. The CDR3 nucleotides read TGTGCCAGCAGCCAAGACCTAGCGGGCACGTCCTACAATGAGCAGTTCTTC. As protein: CASSQDLAGTSYNEQFF.

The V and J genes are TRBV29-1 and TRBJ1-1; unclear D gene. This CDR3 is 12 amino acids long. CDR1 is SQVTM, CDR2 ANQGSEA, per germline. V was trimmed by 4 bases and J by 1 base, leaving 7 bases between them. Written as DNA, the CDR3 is TGCAGCGTTGTCCGGGGGAACACTGAAGCTTTCTTT. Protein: CSVVRGNTEAFF.

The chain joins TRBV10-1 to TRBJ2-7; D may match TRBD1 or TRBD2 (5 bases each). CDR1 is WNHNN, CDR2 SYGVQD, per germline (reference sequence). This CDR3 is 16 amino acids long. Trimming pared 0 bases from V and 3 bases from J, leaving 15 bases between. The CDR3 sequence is CASSESPPGRLYEQYF. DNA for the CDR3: TGCGCCAGCAGTGAGTCCCCCCCAGGGAGACTCTACGAGCAGTACTTC.

CDR3 amino acids: CASYRTAPLNTEAFF. The CDR3 DNA sequence: TGTGCCAGTTATCGGACAGCCCCTTTGAACACTGAAGCTTTCTTT. The chain combines TRBV2 with TRBJ1-1; maybe TRBD1 (6 bases). Germline V gene data show CDR1 as SNHLY and CDR2 as FYNNEI. Deletions cut 9 bases from V and 0 bases from J, with 17 bases between. The CDR3 runs to 15 residues.

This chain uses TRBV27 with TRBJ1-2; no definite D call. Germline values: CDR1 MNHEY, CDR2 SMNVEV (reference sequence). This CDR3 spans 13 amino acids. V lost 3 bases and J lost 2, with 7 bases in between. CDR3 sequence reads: CASSLPGNYGYTF. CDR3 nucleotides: TGTGCCAGCAGTTTGCCGGGAAACTATGGCTACACCTTC.

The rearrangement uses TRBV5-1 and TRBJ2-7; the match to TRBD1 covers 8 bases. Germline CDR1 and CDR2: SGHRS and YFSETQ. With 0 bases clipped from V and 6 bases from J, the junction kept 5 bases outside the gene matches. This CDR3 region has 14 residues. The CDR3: CASSLDQGASEQYF. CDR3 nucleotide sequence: TGCGCCAGCAGCTTGGATCAGGGGGCATCCGAGCAGTACTTC.

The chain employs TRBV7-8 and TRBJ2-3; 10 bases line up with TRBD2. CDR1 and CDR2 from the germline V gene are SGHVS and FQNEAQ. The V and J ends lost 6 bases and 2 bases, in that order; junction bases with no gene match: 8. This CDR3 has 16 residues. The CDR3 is CASRPFLAGATDTQYF. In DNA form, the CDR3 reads TGTGCCAGCAGACCCTTTCTAGCGGGGGCCACAGATACGCAGTATTTT. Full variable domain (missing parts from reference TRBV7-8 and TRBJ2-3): GAGVSQSPRYKVAKRGQDVALRCDPISGHVSLFWYQQALGQGPEFLTYFQNEAQLDKSGLPSDRFFAERPEGSVSTLKIQRTQQEDSAVYLCASRPFLAGATDTQYFGPGTRLTVL.

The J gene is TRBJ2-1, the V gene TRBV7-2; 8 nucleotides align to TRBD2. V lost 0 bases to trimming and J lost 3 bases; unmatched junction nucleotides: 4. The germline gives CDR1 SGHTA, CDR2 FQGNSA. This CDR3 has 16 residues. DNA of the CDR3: TGTGCCAGCAGCTTAGCTCCTAGCGGGCTCTACAATGAGCAGTTCTTC. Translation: CASSLAPSGLYNEQFF.

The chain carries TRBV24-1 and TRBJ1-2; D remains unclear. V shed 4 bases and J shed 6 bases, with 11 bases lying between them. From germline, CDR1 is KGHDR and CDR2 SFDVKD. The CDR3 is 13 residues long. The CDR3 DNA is TGTGCCACCAGTGACCACCCGAAGGATGGCTACACCTTC. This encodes CATSDHPKDGYTF.

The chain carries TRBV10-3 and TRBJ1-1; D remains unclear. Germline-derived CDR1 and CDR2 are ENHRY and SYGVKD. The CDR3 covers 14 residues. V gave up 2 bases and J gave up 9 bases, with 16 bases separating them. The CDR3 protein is CAISEDPEGSKAFF. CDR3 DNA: TGTGCCATCAGTGAGGACCCGGAGGGTAGTAAAGCTTTCTTT.

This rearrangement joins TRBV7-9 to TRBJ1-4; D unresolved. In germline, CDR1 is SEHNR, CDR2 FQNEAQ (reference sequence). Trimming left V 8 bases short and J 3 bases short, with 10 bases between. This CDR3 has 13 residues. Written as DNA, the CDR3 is TGTGCCAGCTTGAAGTCGTCTAATGAAAAACTGTTTTTT. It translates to CASLKSSNEKLFF.

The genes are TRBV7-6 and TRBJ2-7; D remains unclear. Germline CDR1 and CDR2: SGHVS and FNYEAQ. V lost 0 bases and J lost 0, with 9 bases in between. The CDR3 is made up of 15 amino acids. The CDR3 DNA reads TGTGCCAGCAGCTTAGCCCAGGACCCCTCCTACGAGCAGTACTTC. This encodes CASSLAQDPSYEQYF.

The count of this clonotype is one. CDR3 nucleotide sequence: TGTGCCTGGAGTGTCCACCCTCGGGACAGCACCTACGAGCAGTACTTC. It is translated as CAWSVHPRDSTYEQYF. The chain is built from TRBV30 and TRBJ2-7, with 7 nucleotides matching TRBD1. This CDR3 contains 16 residues. Germline trimming cut 0 bases from V and 2 bases from J; bases unmatched to any gene: 10. CDR1 and CDR2 (germline): GTSNPN, SVGIG (reference sequence).

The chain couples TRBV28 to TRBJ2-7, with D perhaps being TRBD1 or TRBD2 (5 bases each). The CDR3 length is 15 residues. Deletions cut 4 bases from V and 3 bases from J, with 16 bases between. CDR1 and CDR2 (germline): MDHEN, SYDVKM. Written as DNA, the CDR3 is TGTGCCAGCAGTTCTACCCTTGGGACCTTCTACGAGCAGTACTTC. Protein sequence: CASSSTLGTFYEQYF. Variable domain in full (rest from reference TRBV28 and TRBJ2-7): DVKVTQSSRYLVKRTGEKVFLECVQDMDHENMFWYRQDPGLGLRLIYFSYDVKMKEKGDIPEGYSVSREKKERFSLILESASTNQTSMYLCASSSTLGTFYEQYFGPGTRLTVT.